This T cell receptor (beta chain) was retrieved from a study of blood T cell repertoires in COVID-19. Study details: T cells, B-cell-depleted T cells, or PBMCs provided the cDNA or gDNA that served as material.

Patients from Seattle were sampled longitudinally, starting during active infection. Per the authors' pipeline: Reference gene primer amplification gave estimated nucleated cell counts. TCRdb keeps only in-frame clones here, not all; method: immunoSEQ multiplex PCR. The DNA was the basis for D and trimming; V, J and clone size are from that table. The sample lists approximately 150,000 clones; roughly nine tenths were seen once. The ends were cut back, 4 bases at V and 1 base at J, with 10 bases in the middle. The CDR3 consists of 15 residues. Germline V gives CDR1 SGHNT, CDR2 YENEEA. This TCR was recovered from a man aged 18 to 29 with COVID-19, enrolled during active disease. The rearrangement joins TRBV11-3 to TRBJ2-2; possibly TRBD2 for D (6 bases). What was sequenced was peripheral blood. The CDR3 DNA follows: TGTGCCAGCAGCTACGAGGGAGGGAACACCGGGGAGCTGTTTTTT. Translating it yields CASSYEGGNTGELFF.